A single T cell receptor (beta chain) is shown here with its context. These data originate in a study of blood T cell repertoires in COVID-19. V lost 7 bases to trimming and J lost 4 bases; unmatched junction nucleotides: 4. The V gene's germline CDR1 is SQVTM and CDR2 ANQGSEA. The CDR3 spans 13 residues. Repertoires were generated with immunoSEQ multiplex PCR, while TCRdb's copy carries only in-frame clones and drops some. The sample has under 65,000 clones, approximately 90% seen once. The chain joins TRBV29-1 to TRBJ2-2, with 9 bases identical to TRBD1. The sample taken for sequencing was peripheral blood. The TCR comes from an elderly woman with active COVID-19. CDR3 DNA: TGCAGCGCGACAGGGGGGAGCACCGGGGAGCTGTTTTTT. Translating gives CSATGGSTGELFF.